These 21 T cell receptor beta chains were sequenced from one sample in a study of blood T cell repertoires in COVID-19. Some clones are missing from TCRdb's copy, which holds only in-frame ones; the method was immunoSEQ multiplex PCR. The sample lists about 200,000 clones, around 85% seen once, with roughly 8% in the top ten. Sequencing was performed on peripheral blood. The receptors originated from a woman aged 80 or over with acute or convalescent COVID-19.

This clone was seen just once. This rearrangement joins TRBV3-1 (or the pseudogene TRBV3-2) to TRBJ1-2; no reliable D call. The length of the CDR3 is 14 residues. Germline V gene data show CDR1 as LGHDT and CDR2 as YNNKEL (reference sequence). Trimming removed 1 base at V and 8 bases at J, with 14 bases between. The CDR3 DNA follows: TGTGCCAGCAGCCAAGTGGGGAGGACGGTAGGCTACACCTTC. It yields the protein CASSQVGRTVGYTF.

The V and J genes are TRBV28 and TRBJ1-5; D gene ambiguous. Per the germline V gene, CDR1 is MDHEN and CDR2 is SYDVKM. With 3 bases removed from V and 2 bases from J, the gap between germline ends came to 8 bases. This CDR3 contains 14 residues. Here the CDR3 reads CASSFQAGNQPQHF. The CDR3 coding sequence is TGTGCCAGCAGTTTTCAAGCTGGCAATCAGCCCCAGCATTTT.

The sample holds a few counts of this clone. The chain has TRBV11-3 and TRBJ2-2; D is possibly TRBD2 (5 bases). V lost 5 bases to trimming and J lost 7 bases, with 11 bases between them. The CDR3 totals 13 residues. Germline V gene data show CDR1 as SGHNT and CDR2 as YENEEA. As DNA, the CDR3 is TGTGCCAGCAGCCCCCTTAGCGTCGGGGAGCTGTTTTTT. Residues: CASSPLSVGELFF. Based on the CDR3 plus reference TRBV11-3 and TRBJ2-2, the full variable domain is EAGVVQSPRYKIIEKKQPVAFWCNPISGHNTLYWYLQNLGQGPELLIRYENEEAVDDSQLPKDRFSAERLKGVDSTLKIQPAELGDSAVYLCASSPLSVGELFFGEGSRLTVL.

This chain connects TRBV6-5 to TRBJ1-6; D call uncertain. V lost 4 bases and J 0 bases, leaving 10 bases between the germline ends. CDR3 length equals 16 residues. Per germline, CDR1 MNHEY and CDR2 SVGAGI. CDR3 amino acids: CASSSTWSSYNSPLHF. The DNA for the CDR3 is TGTGCCAGCAGTTCAACATGGAGCTCCTATAATTCACCCCTCCACTTT.

V usage is TRBV7-8 and J usage is TRBJ2-7; TRBD2 is a possible D gene (5 bases). The CDR3 extends over 18 amino acids. CDR1 and CDR2 from the germline V gene are SGHVS and FQNEAQ. Trimming left V 2 bases short and J 0 bases short, with 20 bases between. DNA for the CDR3: TGTGCCAGCAGCTTAATGTATCTCTTTACCGGGGTCTCCTACGAGCAGTACTTC. This codes for CASSLMYLFTGVSYEQYF.

The rearrangement links TRBV18 to TRBJ1-1; D call uncertain. CDR1 and CDR2 (germline): KGHSH, LQKENI. Trimming removed 2 bases from V and 2 bases from J, with 12 bases in between. This CDR3 spans 15 amino acids. CDR3 nucleotides: TGTGCCAGCTCACCAGTTGGCTTAGCCAACACTGAAGCTTTCTTT. Translated: CASSPVGLANTEAFF.

This clone was counted a few times. The chain recombines TRBV15 with TRBJ1-4; 10 positions agree with TRBD1. This CDR3 has 16 residues. Germline trimming cut 2 bases from V and 4 bases from J; bases unmatched to any gene: 4. CDR1 LNHNV and CDR2 YYDKDF come from the germline V gene (reference sequence). The DNA of the CDR3 is TGTGCCACCAGCAGAAAGACAGGGGGCGGTAATGAAAAACTGTTTTTT. Amino acid sequence: CATSRKTGGGNEKLFF.

The chain employs TRBV28 and TRBJ2-3, with D perhaps matching TRBD2 (6 bases). V lost 4 bases to trimming and J lost 0 bases, with 14 bases between them. CDR3 size: 16 residues. CDR1 MDHEN and CDR2 SYDVKM come from the germline V gene. The CDR3 coding sequence is TGTGCCAGCAGTTCGCCCGCCGGGAGTAGCACAGATACGCAGTATTTT. Translated, it gives CASSSPAGSSTDTQYF.

This clone was seen only a few times. This sequence joins TRBV7-6 and TRBJ1-5, with a weak D call TRBD1 (5 bases). This CDR3 region has 15 residues. V was cut by 4 bases and J by 7 bases, with 17 bases left in between. Germline assignment: CDR1 SGHVS and CDR2 FNYEAQ. The DNA for the CDR3 is TGTGCCAGCAGCTCAGGGCCATTACATATGCAGCCCCAGCATTTT. Translation gives CASSSGPLHMQPQHF. The entire variable domain, with the rest obtained from reference TRBV7-6 and TRBJ1-5, is as follows: GAGVSQSPRYKVTKRGQDVALRCDPISGHVSLYWYRQALGQGPEFLTYFNYEAQQDKSGLPNDRFSAERPEGSISTLTIQRTEQRDSAMYRCASSSGPLHMQPQHFGDGTRLSIL.

The chain has TRBV7-9 and TRBJ2-7, with 11 bases lining up with TRBD1. Germline V gene data show CDR1 as SEHNR and CDR2 as FQNEAQ (reference sequence). The V segment lost 2 bases and the J segment 3 bases; nucleotides outside the gene matches: 3. This CDR3 comprises 15 residues. The chain's CDR3 is CASSLSGTGGYEQYF. The CDR3 DNA reads as TGTGCCAGCAGCTTATCCGGGACAGGGGGCTACGAGCAGTACTTC.

The chain employs TRBV7-2 and TRBJ2-1; 9 positions match TRBD1. The CDR3 covers 13 residues. J lost 8 bases, V lost 3 bases, and 2 bases had no gene match. CDR1 and CDR2 from the germline V gene are SGHTA and FQGNSA. The DNA of the CDR3 is TGTGCCAGCAGCTTGGACAGGGGCGATGAGCAGTTCTTC. Its protein product is CASSLDRGDEQFF.

This chain links TRBV28 with TRBJ1-4; tentatively, D is TRBD1 (6 bases). This CDR3 region has 14 residues. Germline V gene lookup returns CDR1 MDHEN and CDR2 SYDVKM. V was clipped by 4 bases and J by 8 bases, with 14 bases between them. Written as DNA, the CDR3 is TGTGCCAGCAGTTCCCCAGGGGCAGACGAAAAACTGTTTTTT. Its translation is CASSSPGADEKLFF.

This clone was seen a few times. The CDR3 here is CASSTVTGELFF. The CDR3 DNA follows: TGTGCCAGCAGCACAGTTACCGGGGAGCTGTTTTTT. The chain has TRBV2 and TRBJ2-2; D gene uncertain. The length of the CDR3 is 12 residues. CDR1 is SNHLY, CDR2 FYNNEI, per germline. V was pared by 6 bases and J by 5 bases, with 7 bases between. The entire variable domain, with the rest obtained from reference TRBV2 and TRBJ2-2, is as follows: EPEVTQTPSHQVTQMGQEVILRCVPISNHLYFYWYRQILGQKVEFLVSFYNNEISEKSEIFDDQFSVERPDGSNFTLKIRSTKLEDSAMYFCASSTVTGELFFGEGSRLTVL.

V is TRBV5-1 and J is TRBJ2-2; the match to TRBD2 covers 8 bases. The V and J ends lost 6 bases and 4 bases, in that order; junction bases with no gene match: 8. CDR1 is SGHRS, CDR2 YFSETQ, per germline. The CDR3 has 15 residues. CDR3 nucleotides: TGCGCCAGCACCCGGAGCGGGAGAGGCACCGGGGAGCTGTTTTTT. This gives the protein CASTRSGRGTGELFF.

This chain links TRBV3-1 (or the pseudogene TRBV3-2) with TRBJ2-5; TRBD1 matches at 12 bases. Per germline, CDR1 LGHDT and CDR2 YNNKEL (reference sequence). The V gene end was trimmed by 7 bases and the J gene end by 6 bases; junction bases not matched to a gene: 3. This CDR3 contains 13 residues. DNA for the CDR3: TGTGCCAGCAAGGGACAGGGGGCAAAGACCCAGTACTTC. Amino acids: CASKGQGAKTQYF.

This chain links TRBV29-1 with TRBJ1-2; possible D gene TRBD1, 5 bases. Germline V CDR1 and CDR2: SQVTM, ANQGSEA. The length of the CDR3 is 9 residues. The DNA for the CDR3 is TGCGTTGCGGGGCGCAGCCCCACCTTC. It yields the protein CVAGRSPTF.

The genes are TRBV27 and TRBJ2-7; the match to TRBD2 covers 8 bases. This CDR3 contains 14 residues. Germline V gene lookup returns CDR1 MNHEY and CDR2 SMNVEV (reference sequence). The junction had 7 bases not matched to a gene; V was cut back by 6 bases and J by 3 bases. CDR3 nucleotide sequence: TGTGCCAGCAGGGAGCGGGAGAAACACTACGAGCAGTACTTC. Protein sequence: CASREREKHYEQYF.

In this sample, this clone turned up once. The gene calls are TRBV7-9 and TRBJ1-2, with 7 bases that match TRBD1. After removal of 8 bases from V and 8 bases from J, the junction contained 17 bases not matched to a gene. Germline V lookup: CDR1 SEHNR, CDR2 FQNEAQ (reference sequence). This CDR3 comprises 15 residues. The CDR3: CASYYYPGQGDGYTF. CDR3 in DNA: TGTGCCAGCTATTATTATCCGGGGCAGGGGGACGGCTACACCTTC.

The chain couples TRBV7-3 to TRBJ1-6; 8 bases fit TRBD1. Germline CDR1 and CDR2: SGHTA and FQGTGA. This CDR3 spans 16 amino acids. Trimming removed 5 bases from V and 10 bases from J; junction bases left unmatched: 13. The CDR3 DNA is TGTGCCAGCAGCGCCGAGGACAGGGAATTTGGATCACCCCTCCACTTT. Amino acid sequence: CASSAEDREFGSPLHF.

The J gene is TRBJ1-6, the V gene TRBV5-6; 10 positions match TRBD1. Germline CDR1 and CDR2: SGHDT and YYEEEE. The CDR3 covers 17 residues. The V segment lost 2 bases and the J segment 9 bases; nucleotides outside the gene matches: 11. The DNA for the CDR3 is TGTGCCAGCAGCTTCGGACAGGGGGAATTATTTAGTTCACCCCTCCACTTT. Protein product: CASSFGQGELFSSPLHF.

The chain combines TRBV19 with TRBJ2-7; possible D gene TRBD1, 5 bases. The CDR3 runs to 16 residues. Trimming took off 5 bases at V and 3 bases at J, with 20 bases between the two ends. The V gene's germline CDR1 is LNHDA and CDR2 SQIVND (reference sequence). This CDR3 is CASSPTPQGIDYEQYF. For the CDR3, the DNA is TGTGCCAGTAGTCCTACCCCCCAGGGAATCGACTACGAGCAGTACTTC.